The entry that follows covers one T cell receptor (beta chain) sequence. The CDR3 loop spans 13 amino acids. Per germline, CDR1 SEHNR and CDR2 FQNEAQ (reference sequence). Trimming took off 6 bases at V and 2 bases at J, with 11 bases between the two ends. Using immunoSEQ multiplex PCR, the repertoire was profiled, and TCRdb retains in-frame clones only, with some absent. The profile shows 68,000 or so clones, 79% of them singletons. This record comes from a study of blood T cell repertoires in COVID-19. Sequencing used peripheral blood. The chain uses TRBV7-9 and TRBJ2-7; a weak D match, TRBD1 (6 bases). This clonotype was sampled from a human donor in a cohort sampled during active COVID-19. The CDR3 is CASRPRGPYEQYF. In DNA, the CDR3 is TGTGCCAGCAGACCCAGGGGCCCCTACGAGCAGTACTTC.